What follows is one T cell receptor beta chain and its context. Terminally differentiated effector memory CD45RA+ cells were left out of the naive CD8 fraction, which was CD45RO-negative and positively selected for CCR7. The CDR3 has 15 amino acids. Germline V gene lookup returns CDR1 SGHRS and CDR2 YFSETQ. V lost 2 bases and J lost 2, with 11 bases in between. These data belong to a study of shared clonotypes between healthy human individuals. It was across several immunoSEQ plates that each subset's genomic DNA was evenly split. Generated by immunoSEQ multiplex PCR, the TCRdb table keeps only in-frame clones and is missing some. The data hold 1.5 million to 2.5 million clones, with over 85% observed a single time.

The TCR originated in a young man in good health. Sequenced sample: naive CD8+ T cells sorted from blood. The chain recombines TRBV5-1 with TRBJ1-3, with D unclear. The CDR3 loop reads CASSFDGGTGNTIYF. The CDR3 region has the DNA TGCGCCAGCAGCTTTGACGGAGGCACTGGAAACACCATATATTTT.